This T cell receptor beta chain was recovered during a study of T cell repertoires in cytomegalovirus infection. Study overall: Selection of CMV epitopes for the study included recently identified HLA-C-restricted and well-studied HLA-B-restricted ones. An indication of both CMV infection and matching HLA type came from public TCR beta signatures. General observations from the study: Cumulative public TCR beta family frequency identified carriers of CMV plus the relevant HLA. The study found HLA-C-restricted CMV-specific TCR beta clonotypes dominating the ex vivo response.

Note on this clonotype: Its antigen is still unknown.

The CDR3 has 13 amino acids. The V gene's germline CDR1 is MNHNS and CDR2 SASEGT. V was shortened by 7 bases and J by 4 bases, with 13 bases between the two germline ends. Each CDR3 protein gets one entry after TCRdb re-called the reads with MiXCR. The sample contains some 940,000 distinct CDR3 sequences, approximately 31% of which appear only once. Sequenced material: cultured CD8+ T cells from PBMCs, taken from culture after CMV antigen stimulation. V gene TRBV6-1 combines with J gene TRBJ1-2; weak D call: TRBD1 (6 bases). The sequence was obtained from a human donor in good health (CMV status not recorded). Some clones in this sample may be carry-over from other donors' samples. CDR3 sequence: CASIGQSLYGYTF. CDR3 sequence (DNA): TGTGCCAGCATCGGACAGTCGCTCTATGGCTACACCTTC.